The present TCR beta chain was sequenced within a study of T cell repertoires in cytomegalovirus infection. Study results and limitations: There were HLA-C-restricted CMV-specific TCR beta clonotypes dominating the ex vivo response.

V gave up 0 bases and J gave up 3 bases; unmatched junction bases: 4. CDR1 is LGHNA and CDR2 is YSLEER in the germline V gene. The CDR3 contains 15 residues. TCRdb independently ran MiXCR on the reads; one entry per CDR3 protein. The table records 45,000 to 55,000 distinct CDR3 sequences, around 21% of them present only once. In regard to this clonotype: Its antigen is unidentified.

The sequence came from a human donor in good health (CMV status not recorded). Some clones in this sample may be carry-over from other donors' samples. The gene calls are TRBV4-3 and TRBJ2-7; 8 bases are a match to TRBD1. The sample in question was CD8+ T cells from cultured PBMCs, obtained from culture after CMV antigen stimulation. The CDR3 here is CASSQDKGQVYEQYF. The CDR3, as DNA: TGCGCCAGCAGCCAAGATAAGGGACAGGTCTACGAGCAGTACTTC.